Below, 11 T cell receptor beta chains from the same sample are listed, as sequenced in a study of CD4 T cells in relation to SARS-CoV-2 and coronaviruses. Which antigens these TCRs recognize remains unknown. Libraries were prepared by immunoSEQ multiplex PCR; TCRdb keeps only in-frame clonotypes and omits some of them. The sample has roughly 17,000 clones, about 82% seen once; the top ten hold roughly 39%. Before the COVID-19 pandemic, during about 2010-2019, CD4+ T cells were taken from unexposed donors. Isolation of CD4+ T cells took place after about 9 days in culture. Sequencing was performed on CD4+ T cells from PBMCs, cultured in vitro. These receptors all come from a human donor in good health.

This clone was detected once. The chain employs TRBV7-2 and TRBJ1-1, with 7 bases lining up with TRBD1. The CDR3 covers 12 residues. V was pared by 4 bases and J by 11 bases, with 7 bases of the junction left unmatched. CDR1 and CDR2 from the germline V gene are SGHTA and FQGNSA. CDR3 amino acids: CASSSSGQSAFF. DNA for the CDR3: TGTGCCAGCAGCTCATCGGGACAGTCGGCTTTCTTT.

V gene TRBV12-5 combines with J gene TRBJ2-7; 8 bases line up with TRBD1. Looked up from germline, CDR1 is LGHNT and CDR2 is FRNRAP. CDR3 length: 16 amino acids. With V trimmed by 0 bases and J by 5 bases, 9 bases remained unmatched. CDR3 protein: CASGLVLTGGPHEQYF. CDR3 DNA sequence: TGTGCTAGTGGTTTGGTACTTACAGGGGGGCCCCACGAGCAGTACTTC.

CDR3 sequence: CATSGGLRGGETQYF. The CDR3 DNA is TGTGCCACCAGTGGGGGTTTGAGGGGCGGTGAGACCCAGTACTTC. The chain is built from TRBV15 and TRBJ2-5, with D perhaps assigned TRBD1 or TRBD2 (5 bases each). The V and J ends lost 6 bases and 5 bases respectively, with 19 bases between them. Germline V CDR1 and CDR2: LNHNV, YYDKDF (reference sequence). This CDR3 is built from 15 residues.

J is TRBJ1-5 and V is TRBV11-2; D remains ambiguous. This CDR3 is built from 11 residues. Germline values: CDR1 SGHAT, CDR2 FQNNGV. Deletions cut 4 bases from V and 3 bases from J, with 1 base between. DNA of the CDR3: TGTGCCAGCAGCTCCAATCAGCCCCAGCATTTT. Translation: CASSSNQPQHF.

The V call is TRBV5-1, the J call TRBJ1-1; D possibly corresponds to TRBD1 (5 bases). Germline V gene data show CDR1 as SGHRS and CDR2 as YFSETQ. V lost 4 bases and J 1 base, leaving 17 bases between the germline ends. CDR3 length equals 16 residues. The CDR3: CASSPAGGVTNTEAFF. Written as DNA, the CDR3 is TGCGCCAGCAGCCCCGCCGGGGGGGTAACGAACACTGAAGCTTTCTTT.

The chain joins TRBV6-5 to TRBJ1-1, with a tentative D call TRBD1 (6 bases). The V and J ends lost 4 bases and 6 bases respectively, with 15 bases between them. This CDR3 contains 14 residues. Germline CDR1 MNHEY, CDR2 SVGAGI. The CDR3: CASSSTDRSPEAFF. CDR3 DNA sequence: TGTGCCAGCAGTTCCACCGACAGGTCACCTGAAGCTTTCTTT.

V usage is TRBV2 and J usage is TRBJ1-2; 10 bases align to TRBD1. After removal of 7 bases from V and 7 bases from J, the junction contained 3 bases not matched to a gene. The CDR3 runs 12 residues. From germline, CDR1 is SNHLY and CDR2 FYNNEI. The CDR3: CASNRDRGGYTF. In DNA, the CDR3 is TGTGCCAGCAACCGGGACAGGGGTGGCTACACCTTC.

This sequence joins TRBV12-3 or TRBV12-4 and TRBJ1-2; TRBD1 might be the D (5 bases). This CDR3 spans 12 amino acids. The V end lost 3 bases, the J end lost 8 bases, and 10 bases lay between the germline ends. For the CDR3, the DNA is TGTGCCAGCAGTTTGAGGGGAGGCGGCTACACCTTC. Its protein is CASSLRGGGYTF.

This CDR3 is CASSLDSRGSETQYF. In DNA, the CDR3 is TGTGCCAGCAGCTTAGATTCCCGAGGGTCAGAGACCCAGTACTTC. This rearrangement joins TRBV7-2 to TRBJ2-5, with D perhaps matching TRBD2 (5 bases). Between the trimmed V and J ends, which lost 1 base and 4 bases, there was a span of 13 bases. The CDR3 is 15 residues long. CDR1 SGHTA and CDR2 FQGNSA come from the germline V gene.

The chain links TRBV3-1 (or the pseudogene TRBV3-2) to TRBJ2-3; TRBD1 is a possible D gene (5 bases). V was pared by 3 bases and J by 2 bases, with 12 bases between. Germline V CDR1 and CDR2: LGHDT, YNNKEL (reference sequence). CDR3 length: 15 amino acids. In DNA, the CDR3 is TGTGCCAGCAGCCAGAAGCAGGGAAACACAGATACGCAGTATTTT. Translated: CASSQKQGNTDTQYF.

J is TRBJ1-5 and V is TRBV10-1; D possibly corresponds to TRBD1 (5 bases). This CDR3 spans 19 amino acids. Germline assignment: CDR1 WNHNN and CDR2 SYGVQD (reference sequence). Trimming pared 0 bases from V and 5 bases from J, leaving 23 bases between. This CDR3 reads CASSESTVGERKQDQPQHF. CDR3 nucleotides: TGCGCCAGCAGTGAGTCCACCGTGGGGGAGAGGAAGCAAGATCAGCCCCAGCATTTT.